This T cell receptor beta chain stems from a study of blood T cell repertoires in COVID-19. Across the study: Both acute and convalescent COVID-19 samples were obtained from the United States, Italy and Spain. Sources were T cells, B-cell-depleted T cells, or PBMCs; the material itself was cDNA or gDNA.

Followed longitudinally, the Seattle patients had been enrolled during active infection. The data were produced by immunoSEQ multiplex PCR, yet TCRdb's version contains in-frame clones alone and is incomplete. In the table there are 250,000 to 400,000 clones, around 90% of which are singletons. V lost 0 bases, J lost 2 bases, and 12 bases lay in between. The CDR3 extends over 15 amino acids. Germline CDR1 and CDR2: SQVTM and ANQGSEA. Sequenced: peripheral blood. The chain recombines TRBV29-1 with TRBJ2-3, with unresolved D. This receptor was identified in a woman aged 30 to 39 with COVID-19, enrolled during active disease. The CDR3 DNA sequence: TGCAGCGTTGAAGATCAGAAAAGATACACAGATACGCAGTATTTT. As protein: CSVEDQKRYTDTQYF.